This paragraph reports one T cell receptor beta chain. Its recognized antigen is unknown. Base quality data are lacking; no much larger clone is found one base away. The source of the sample is a study of T cell responses to AZD1222 COVID-19 vaccine (dated by TCRdb to the early 2020s). Broadly, across the study: Because spike-specific TCR depth and breadth did not differ between the two schedules, AZD1222 recipients who got a second dose at roughly 4 weeks were pooled with those who got a second dose at roughly 12 weeks. TCR sequencing covered 230 to 250 trial participants: 207 given two doses of AZD1222 and 26 given two doses of MenACWY control vaccine. Trial participants were enrolled into age subgroups of 18-55, 56-69 and 70-plus years, which contained approximately 150, 28 and 58 TCR-sequenced participants, respectively.

CDR1 DFQATT and CDR2 SNEGSKA were looked up in the germline V gene (reference sequence). V gives up 5 bases and J gives up 3 bases, and the segment between their germline ends measures 7 bases. The CDR3 numbers 11 residues from cysteine through phenylalanine. CDR3 DNA only is kept here, 33 bases in frame from base 1. The CDR3 regions of human TCRbeta chains were analyzed by immunosequencing. As for the original processing: Repertoire TCRs were checked for matches against a reference library of SARS-CoV-2-specific TCRs that had been generated using the MIRA antigen-specificity platform. Breadth was defined as the fraction of unique TCRs that were SARS-CoV-2-associated. Depth was defined as the fraction of total T cells that were SARS-CoV-2-associated. Using the MIRA data, each spike-specific TCR was assigned both to the spike region to which the TCR was reactive and to a CD4 or CD8 class. Log10-transformed breadth and depth values were compared by one-way ANOVA with Sidak's multiple comparisons tests. As stored in TCRdb, this immuneACCESS dataset retains in-frame rearrangements with V and J assigned. A fraction of the clones does not appear; measured against another copy, unresolved V genes explain less than half of the discrepancy, and the remainder lacks a known reason. From that table come the V and J calls and clone size; the DNA was used to work out D and trimming. Counted in this sample were some 96,000 clones; around nine tenths of them appeared once. The leading ten clones occupy roughly 2.7% of the sample.

The sample's time point label, decoded: baseline before first vaccination. Vaccinee samples were obtained from the UK trials COV001 and COV002, which included a single-blind randomized controlled phase 2/3 trial of AZD1222 (ChAdOx1 nCoV-19) in healthy adults. For TCRbeta chain sequencing, PBMC samples were collected from trial participants at day 0 and at day 28 after the second dose. The investigation overall reported the following: After two AZD1222 doses, spike-specific TCR breadth and depth were significantly higher than at day 0 and than in MenACWY recipients. Conclusions about previously exposed vaccinees are limited because only six or seven AZD1222 recipients were SARS-CoV-2 seropositive at baseline. Participants were mostly white British, with more females than males. The authors suggested clonal diversity may have been underestimated. Because no day 14 peak-response samples were available, the repertoires could be characterized only after the peak T cell response. Nearly half of unique spike-specific TCRs reportedly recognized epitopes outside regions mutated in the B.1.351 and B.1.1.7 variants. Vaccine-associated CD4 TCRs spanned the whole spike protein, with dominant responses in regions 160-218 and 743-854. The 56-69-year group was small, and its depth increase did not reach significance, likely because of low power.

The receptor was isolated from an adult in good health. This sequence uses TRBV20-1 and TRBJ1-2, and perhaps TRBD1 as D gene, on 5 matching bases. Sequencing was performed on peripheral blood, taken on day 0 of AZD1222 vaccination. The CDR3 reads as follows: CSAQGDYGYTF. The DNA sequence follows: TGCAGTGCTCAGGGAGACTATGGCTACACCTTC.